The present T cell receptor beta chain was sequenced within a study of cytomegalovirus exposure and HLA in healthy donors (dated by TCRdb to the late 2010s). About the full investigation: According to an earlier analysis of 450 to 650 of the donors, 200 million or so T cells yielded 117 million unique TCR beta sequences and about 300 Gb of sequence data. An early release that covered some 640 HLA-typed donors contained about 300 gigabases of sequencing data and 65 million to 100 million unique TCR sequences. Of the roughly 400 genotyped donors, roughly 85% fell in the genetic ancestry cluster associated with self-reported Caucasian donors. The study aimed to test whether signatures of past pathogen exposure could be identified by cataloging public T cell receptors. The T cell repertoires of 666 subjects were profiled by immunosequencing and related to cytomegalovirus serostatus. A separate validation cohort of roughly 110 different subjects was used in addition to the 666-subject first cohort. The study combined high-throughput TCR immunosequencing, statistical association of individual TCRs with disease status, and machine learning to predict cytomegalovirus infection status. A later analysis re-examined previously published TCR beta repertoires from roughly 720 donors and added high-resolution HLA genotyping to investigate patterns of TCR occurrence. Rather than drawing on any new phenotypic data, the later analysis identified candidate immune exposures from TCR beta sequences and the way those sequences occurred across donors. An earlier analysis of about 620 of the donors applied high-throughput TCR beta sequencing to assess whether each TCR beta V gene segment acted as functional or pseudogenic. Donor age, sex, ethnicity and CMV serostatus were compiled together with the repertoire data. A later genetic analysis took genome-wide SNP genotypes for 398 of the 666 donors and used that subset as a discovery cohort. Every discovery cohort repertoire had been produced on one sequencing platform. HLA typing included class I and class II loci at four-digit resolution. The number of donors typed differed by locus, with 629-630 for A, B, C, DRB1 and DQB1, over 500 for DQA1, some 570 for DPA1, and around 450 for DPB1. Roughly 5 DR-DQ haplotypes were handled as single units for association and clustering, since linkage in the cohort was strong. Among some 410 genotyped donors of the cohort, an average of approximately 240,000 unique TCR beta nucleotide sequences was sequenced per donor, of which roughly 17% were non-productive. What the authors observed across the whole study: A few of the identified cytomegalovirus-associated TCR beta chains were confirmed in vitro to be specific for cytomegalovirus antigens. Most TCR sequences were seen in very few donors, while some public TCRs were found in many individuals. The earlier analysis of some 560 of the donors excluded some 15 rarely observed V segments, including chromosome 9 orphons, because counts were too low. In a later analysis, HLA-associated TCR beta chains showed more clonal expansion and lower generation probabilities than non-associated chains that were equally common. Because HLA typing was missing for some donors at each locus, association tests included only the typed subset. An earlier analysis of 587 of the donors showed that most TCR beta V segments appeared in productive rearrangements either about 87% or about 30% of the time, which broadly matched IMGT annotations. The presence/absence analyses assumed that sequencing depth was roughly uniform across donors, and that assumption may not be true. A group of highly shared sequence variants was considered likely to be a technical artifact of the sequencing pipeline. A later analysis found that TCR association rates varied across HLA loci, with DRB1 alleles showing the most associated TCRs and HLA-C alleles the fewest. An association between a missense DCLRE1C variant and V-gene and J-gene trimming of TCR beta chains was found in a later genetic analysis and replicated in an independent cohort. A further reported finding was that TCR beta sequences accurately predicted the HLA-A and HLA-B alleles for most subjects in the first cohort. At a false discovery rate of 0.05, a later analysis linked 15,000 to 20,000 TCR beta sequences to specific HLA alleles. Linkage disequilibrium might explain the correlated functional status among segregating V segments, but an unknown experimental factor could not be excluded. The classifier was reported to diagnose cytomegalovirus status with high specificity and sensitivity in both the original and validation cohorts. For the cohort, immune exposure information was limited to CMV serostatus. This cohort had only TCR beta chains sequenced, and the lack of alpha or paired-chain data limited which features could be detected. When HLA alleles, especially DR and DQ, strongly co-occurred, TCR associations were difficult to assign to individual alleles. Some IMGT-functional V segments, including TRBV6-2 and TRBV6-3, could not be distinguished by the 87-base-pair reads and were therefore excluded. The study listed 170 or so TCR beta chains as associated with cytomegalovirus. A later analysis reported that several top co-occurrence clusters appeared linked to parvovirus B19, influenza, CMV and Epstein-Barr virus. Compared with the approximately 720-donor mean, donors in an Asian-associated ancestry cluster had fewer N-insertions in productive TCRs, according to a later genetic analysis. A later analysis found that most CMV-associated TCR beta chains appeared HLA-restricted, with HLA associations seemingly driven largely by CMV exposure. The authors suggested that the approach could potentially be generalized to other disease states and immunological phenotypes.

Including cysteine and phenylalanine, the CDR3 has 14 amino acids. Only the CDR3 DNA is retained, 42 bases long and in frame from the first base. Per the germline V gene, MNHNS is the CDR1 and SASEGT is the CDR2. V is pared back by 7 bases and J by 2 bases, with 9 bases lying between the germline termini. The cohort consisted of 600 to 700 healthy bone marrow donors. All cohort members were sampled while nominally healthy, although unrecorded immune exposures were likely present. The donor tested CMV seropositive, placing the donor among the 289 seropositive members of the cohort. Each donor provided a peripheral blood sample, and peripheral blood mononuclear cells were used for TCR beta sequencing. The Qiagen DNeasy Blood Extraction Kit was used to extract genomic DNA from the blood cell samples. Concerning this clone: Its specific antigen is unknown. No base-level quality is on record; no much larger clone is a single base apart.

The library was generated by the immunoSEQ multiplex PCR assay. For the multiplex PCR, a mixture combining 60 forward primers for TCR Vbeta segments and 13 reverse primers for TCR Jbeta segments was used. A multiplex PCR assay on genomic DNA amplified the CDR3 region of rearranged TCR beta genes. The amplified TCR beta libraries were sequenced on the Illumina HiSeq System as 87-base-pair reads. In the authors' own workflow: In a later analysis, tens of millions of unique TCR beta chains were counted across the approximately 640 repertoires, and around 10 million of these chains were shared by at least two donors. A nearest-neighbor algorithm error-corrected the raw reads and collapsed the reads into unique sequences, merging closely related sequences to remove PCR and sequencing errors. Alignment of CDR3 sequences to IMGT reference sequences was used to assign V, D and J gene segments. For a sequence to be retained, at least a six-nucleotide match to both a V gene segment and a J gene segment was required. Rearrangements were called productive when the CDR3 lacked stop codons and stayed in frame with V and J; all others were non-productive. Following IMGT convention, CDR3 was defined as the stretch from the second conserved V-encoded cysteine up to the conserved J-encoded phenylalanine. Sequences without an unambiguous match to a single V gene segment were excluded from the earlier analysis of 587 of the donors. In an earlier analysis of 587 of the donors, a V segment was called functional when productive rearrangements were above 56.7%, and segregating when the standard deviation between donors exceeded 5%. To diagnose cytomegalovirus status from the catalog of TCR beta chain sequences, a statistical classification framework was built. In a later analysis, V and J genes were assigned by comparing TCR nucleotide sequences against IMGT/GENE-DB human TR gene sequences. Using the TCRdist pipeline, a later analysis assigned CDR3 sequences along with most-parsimonious VDJ recombination scenarios. A later analysis defined each TCR beta chain by its CDR3 amino acid sequence plus V-gene family, and excluded reads lacking a unique V-gene family. As a way to deal with suspected cross-contamination and a sequencing artifact, a later analysis dropped hundreds of nucleotide sequences that were highly shared and had low generation probability. In a later analysis, a clonal expansion index was calculated for each public chain from normalized within-repertoire ranks of inferred template counts. In a later analysis, generation probabilities were computed with a VDJ recombination model fitted to out-of-frame rearrangements, and the resulting probabilities were checked against IGoR. In a later analysis, hypergeometric tests were used to score TCR-TCR, TCR-HLA and TCR-CMV co-occurrence, with a repertoire-size bias correction applied to TCR pairs. A later analysis estimated false discovery rates by permuting HLA or CMV assignments 20 times. In a later analysis, co-occurring TCRs were grouped with DBSCAN, and TCRdist sequence similarity was added when clustering was performed within HLA-allele-positive subsets. Co-occurrence clustering excluded repertoires with fewer than 30,000 or more than 120,000 public chains, plus five with anomalous nucleotide sharing. The source is immuneACCESS, and TCRdb retained only in-frame sequences with V and J called. Part of the clones is not carried over; for the studies checked, unresolved V genes explain less than half of this, and the remainder is unexplained. The V and J calls and the clone size are those of that table, but D and trimming were determined from the DNA. The sample yields 140,000 to 150,000 clones; around 77% were counted once. Of the sample, about 6.7% is held by the ten largest clones.

The V and J genes are TRBV6-1 and TRBJ2-6; no D segment can be confidently identified. This sequence originates from a woman in her thirties or forties in good health and CMV-seropositive. The sequenced material came from PBMCs. The CDR3 region: CASTSSAGANVLTF. DNA sequence: TGTGCCAGCACTAGTTCCGCTGGGGCCAACGTCCTGACTTTC.